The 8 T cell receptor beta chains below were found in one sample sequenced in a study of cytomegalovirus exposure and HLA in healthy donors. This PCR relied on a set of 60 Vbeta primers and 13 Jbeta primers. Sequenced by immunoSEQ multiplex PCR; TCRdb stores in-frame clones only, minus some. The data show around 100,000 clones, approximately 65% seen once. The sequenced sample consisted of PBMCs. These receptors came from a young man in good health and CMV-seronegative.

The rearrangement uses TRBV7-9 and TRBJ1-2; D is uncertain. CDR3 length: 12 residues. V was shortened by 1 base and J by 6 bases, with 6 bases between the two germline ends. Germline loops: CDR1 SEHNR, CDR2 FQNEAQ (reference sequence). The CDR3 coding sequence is TGTGCCAGCAGCTTAGAGACTCATGGCTACACCTTC. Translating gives CASSLETHGYTF.

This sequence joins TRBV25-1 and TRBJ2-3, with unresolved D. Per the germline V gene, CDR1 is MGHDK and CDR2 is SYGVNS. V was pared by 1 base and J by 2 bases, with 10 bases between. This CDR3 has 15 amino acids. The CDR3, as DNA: TGTGCCAGCAGTGAATCCATACTCGACACAGATACGCAGTATTTT. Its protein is CASSESILDTDTQYF.

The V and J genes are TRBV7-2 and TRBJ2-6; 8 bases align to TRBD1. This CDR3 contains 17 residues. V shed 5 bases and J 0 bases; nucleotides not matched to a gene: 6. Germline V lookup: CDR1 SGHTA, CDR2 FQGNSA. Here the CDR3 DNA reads TGTGCCAGCAGCGGGACAGGAGGGCACTCTGGGGCCAACGTCCTGACTTTC. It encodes CASSGTGGHSGANVLTF.

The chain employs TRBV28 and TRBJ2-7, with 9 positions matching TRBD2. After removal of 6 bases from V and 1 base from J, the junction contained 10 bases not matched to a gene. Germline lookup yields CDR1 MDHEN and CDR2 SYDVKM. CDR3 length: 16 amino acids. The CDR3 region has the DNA TGTGCCAGCAGCTCCTTAGTAGCGGGAGCGTCCTACGAGCAGTACTTC. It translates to CASSSLVAGASYEQYF.

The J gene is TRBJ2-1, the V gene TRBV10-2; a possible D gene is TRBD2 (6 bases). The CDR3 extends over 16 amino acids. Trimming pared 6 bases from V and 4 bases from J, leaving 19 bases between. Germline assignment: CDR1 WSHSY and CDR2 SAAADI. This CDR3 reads CASSTLIGGWYNEQFF. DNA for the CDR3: TGCGCCAGCAGCACTTTAATCGGGGGTTGGTACAATGAGCAGTTCTTC.

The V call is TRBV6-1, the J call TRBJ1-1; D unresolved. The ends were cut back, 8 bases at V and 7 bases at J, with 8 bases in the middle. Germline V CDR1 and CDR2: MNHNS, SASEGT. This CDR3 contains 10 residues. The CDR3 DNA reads TGTGCCAGCGTGCTAAATGAAGCTTTCTTT. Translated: CASVLNEAFF.

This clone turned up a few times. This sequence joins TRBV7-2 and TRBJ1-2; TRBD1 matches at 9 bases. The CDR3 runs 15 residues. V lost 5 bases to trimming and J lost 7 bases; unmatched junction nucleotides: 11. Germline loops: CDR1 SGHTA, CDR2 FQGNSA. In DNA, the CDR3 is TGTGCCAGCAGCCCCCCCGGGACAGGGAATCGTGGCTACACCTTC. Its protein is CASSPPGTGNRGYTF. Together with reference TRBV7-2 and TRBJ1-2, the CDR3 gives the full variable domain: GAGVSQSPSNKVTEKGKDVELRCDPISGHTALYWYRQSLGQGLEFLIYFQGNSAPDKSGLPSDRFSAERTGGSVSTLTIQRTQQEDSAVYLCASSPPGTGNRGYTFGSGTRLTVV.

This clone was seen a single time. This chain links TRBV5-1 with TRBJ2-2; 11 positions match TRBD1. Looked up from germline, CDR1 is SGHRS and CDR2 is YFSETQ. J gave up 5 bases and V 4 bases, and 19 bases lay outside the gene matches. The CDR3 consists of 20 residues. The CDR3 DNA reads TGCGCCAGCAGCCCCTGGGAAGCAGTACGTTGGGACAGGGGGACCGGGGAGCTGTTTTTT. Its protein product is CASSPWEAVRWDRGTGELFF.